The 6 T cell receptor beta chains given below trace back to one sample, sequenced in a study of blood T cells in healthy people across ages. PCR was performed a second time for 7 to 11 cycles using a sample-barcoded 5' primer and a J-beta primer mix. TCRdb reanalysed the 5' RACE reads using MiXCR and keeps one entry per CDR3 protein. The data contain just over 1 million distinct CDR3 sequences, over 35% of them seen just once; the ten biggest clones take up 15% to 20%. The specimen sequenced was blood. The receptors come from a woman aged 55-70 years in good health.

J is TRBJ2-7 and V is TRBV5-1; 11 nucleotides match TRBD2. Germline V gene data show CDR1 as SGHRS and CDR2 as YFSETQ. The CDR3 totals 16 residues. Trimming took 3 bases from V and 5 from J; bases not matched to a gene: 10. The CDR3 reads CASSSGRASGRHEQYF. As DNA, the CDR3 is TGCGCCAGCAGCTCCGGGCGGGCTAGCGGGAGGCACGAGCAGTACTTC.

V is TRBV27 and J is TRBJ2-5, with 8 bases lining up with TRBD1. V gave up 6 bases and J gave up 4 bases; unmatched junction bases: 10. The CDR3 contains 15 residues. Germline V gene sequence: CDR1 MNHEY, CDR2 SMNVEV (reference sequence). As DNA, the CDR3 is TGTGCCAGCAGGGGATGGACAGGGAATAGAGAGACCCAGTACTTC. Translation: CASRGWTGNRETQYF.

The gene calls are TRBV20-1 and TRBJ2-1, with no clear D. The end of the DNA fits TRBJ2-5 better, so the J call may be wrong. The CDR3 totals 14 residues. In germline, CDR1 is DFQATT, CDR2 SNEGSKA (reference sequence). The CDR3 region has the DNA TGCAGTGCTAGAGATTCGGCGGCGGTCGGGACCCAGTACTTC. Amino acids: CSARDSAAVGTQYF.

This clonotype was observed a handful of times. The gene calls are TRBV3-1 and TRBJ2-5; D is perhaps TRBD1 (5 bases). CDR3 length: 11 amino acids. Germline V lookup: CDR1 LGHDT, CDR2 YNNKEL (reference sequence). Trimming removed 6 bases from V and 4 bases from J, with 6 bases in between. The DNA for the CDR3 is TGTGCCAGCAGGGGGCGAGAGACCCAGTACTTC. Its protein is CASRGRETQYF.

The rearrangement uses TRBV29-1 and TRBJ1-4, with 10 bases matching TRBD1. The junction had 15 bases not matched to a gene; V was cut back by 6 bases and J by 8 bases. CDR3 size: 16 residues. Germline loops: CDR1 SQVTM, CDR2 ANQGSEA. DNA of the CDR3: TGCAGCGTGGAGGCAGCCGGGACAGGGGATGGGGAAAAACTGTTTTTT. Translated: CSVEAAGTGDGEKLFF.

The chain recombines TRBV20-1 with TRBJ2-1, with 9 bases fitting TRBD2. CDR3 length: 15 amino acids. V shed 6 bases and J 7 bases; nucleotides not matched to a gene: 13. Germline-derived CDR1 and CDR2 are DFQATT and SNEGSKA (reference sequence). As DNA, the CDR3 is TGCAGTGCCTACGGACTAGCGTCCCGGAGGAATGAGCAGTTCTTC. It codes for CSAYGLASRRNEQFF.